The T cell receptor (beta chain) under discussion was sequenced for a study of shared clonotypes between healthy human individuals. The table came from immunoSEQ multiplex PCR; TCRdb's copy has only in-frame clones and leaves some out. The sample yields approximately 640,000 clones, around 91% seen once. Germline V gene data show CDR1 as MGHDK and CDR2 as SYGVNS. Trimming pared 1 base from V and 5 bases from J, leaving 5 bases between. This CDR3 spans 12 amino acids. This chain joins TRBV25-1 and TRBJ1-1; D is ambiguous. This TCR derives from a man between 18 and 29 years old in good health. Some clones in this sample may be carry-over from other donors' samples. Sample: memory CD8+ T cells from PBMCs. Subset specified: CD45RO+ cells pooled with CCR7-negative TemRA cells. The CDR3: CASSELDTEAFF. For the CDR3, the DNA is TGTGCCAGCAGTGAATTGGATACTGAAGCTTTCTTT. The variable domain in full, with the rest retrieved from reference TRBV25-1 and TRBJ1-1, is EADIYQTPRYLVIGTGKKITLECSQTMGHDKMYWYQQDPGMELHLIHYSYGVNSTEKGDLSSESTVSRIRTEHFPLTLESARPSHTSQYLCASSELDTEAFFGQGTRLTVV.